This entry lists 16 T cell receptor beta chains sequenced from one sample in a study of blood T cell repertoires in COVID-19. The method was immunoSEQ multiplex PCR; TCRdb's version includes in-frame clones alone and lacks a portion of them. The sample lists over 200,000 clones; 86% were seen once. The sample was peripheral blood. These receptors originate from a young man who had recovered from COVID-19.

This sequence joins TRBV7-9 and TRBJ1-1; D not resolved. Germline V gene sequence: CDR1 SEHNR, CDR2 FQNEAQ (reference sequence). This CDR3 region has 14 residues. V shed 5 bases and J shed 1 base, with 11 bases lying between them. The CDR3 sequence: CASSTESWNTEAFF. CDR3 DNA sequence: TGTGCCAGCAGCACAGAAAGCTGGAACACTGAAGCTTTCTTT.

This chain uses TRBV3-1 (or the pseudogene TRBV3-2) with TRBJ2-1, with 8 nucleotides matching TRBD2. The V gene end was trimmed by 4 bases and the J gene end by 6 bases; junction bases not matched to a gene: 5. CDR1 is LGHDT and CDR2 is YNNKEL in the germline V gene (reference sequence). The CDR3 loop spans 14 amino acids. CDR3 sequence (DNA): TGTGCCAGCAGCCTCGGGAGGGTAGTCAATGAGCAGTTCTTC. Its protein is CASSLGRVVNEQFF.

This clone was detected only a few times. The J gene is TRBJ1-1, the V gene TRBV4-1; tentatively, D is TRBD1 (5 bases). From germline, CDR1 is MGHRA and CDR2 YSYEKL. The CDR3 totals 17 residues. Trimming left V 4 bases short and J 0 bases short, with 18 bases between. The CDR3 DNA follows: TGCGCCAGCAGCCCAAGGACCCTAGCGGGGGTGAACACTGAAGCTTTCTTT. Its protein is CASSPRTLAGVNTEAFF.

The rearrangement uses TRBV11-2 and TRBJ1-2; D remains ambiguous. V was clipped by 0 bases and J by 5 bases, with 16 bases between them. CDR3 length: 16 residues. CDR1 and CDR2 from the germline V gene are SGHAT and FQNNGV. This CDR3 reads CASSLDGTDSLYGYTF. The CDR3 DNA is TGTGCCAGCAGCTTAGATGGAACAGATTCTCTATATGGCTACACCTTC.

The J gene is TRBJ2-1, the V gene TRBV9, with 9 nucleotides matching TRBD1. The CDR3 is 15 amino acids. V was pared by 0 bases and J by 6 bases, with 4 bases of the junction left unmatched. Germline V lookup: CDR1 SGDLS, CDR2 YYNGEE. The CDR3 protein is CASSVVGTGPNEQFF. CDR3 nucleotide sequence: TGTGCCAGCAGCGTAGTAGGGACAGGGCCCAATGAGCAGTTCTTC.

The chain is built from TRBV19 and TRBJ2-2; D gene uncertain. V gave up 9 bases and J gave up 4 bases, with 15 bases separating them. The CDR3 is made up of 14 amino acids. Germline CDR1 LNHDA, CDR2 SQIVND (reference sequence). As DNA, the CDR3 is TGTGCCAGCGTTGAGTCGCCCTCCACCGGGGAGCTGTTTTTT. Its protein product is CASVESPSTGELFF.

The chain employs TRBV3-1 (or the pseudogene TRBV3-2) and TRBJ1-2; D not resolved. The CDR3 is 14 residues long. The V end was cut by 0 bases, the J end by 4 bases, with 9 bases between. Germline V CDR1 and CDR2: LGHDT, YNNKEL (reference sequence). CDR3 DNA: TGTGCCAGCAGCCAAGAGGTAGCAATCTATGGCTACACCTTC. This gives the protein CASSQEVAIYGYTF.

In DNA form, the CDR3 reads TGTGCCTGCTCCGAGCGCCACCCCTACAATGAGCAGTTCTTC. Protein sequence: CACSERHPYNEQFF. V gene TRBV2 combines with J gene TRBJ2-1; D is undetermined. CDR3 length: 14 amino acids. The germline V and J ends were trimmed by 11 bases and 2 bases, with 16 bases remaining between them. Germline CDR1 reads SNHLY; CDR2 reads FYNNEI.

The rearrangement uses TRBV16 and TRBJ1-1; 7 bases match TRBD1. The V gene end was trimmed by 0 bases and the J gene end by 8 bases; junction bases not matched to a gene: 3. The germline gives CDR1 KGHSY, CDR2 FQNENV. The CDR3 has 13 residues. CDR3 DNA sequence: TGTGCCAGCAGCCAATCAGGGGGCGGGGAAGCTTTCTTT. This gives the protein CASSQSGGGEAFF. The full variable domain, rest sourced from reference TRBV16 and TRBJ1-1, is GEEVAQTPKHLVRGEGQKAKLYCAPIKGHSYVFWYQQVLKNEFKFLISFQNENVFDETGMPKERFSAKCLPNSPCSLEIQATKLEDSAVYFCASSQSGGGEAFFGQGTRLTVV.

As DNA, the CDR3 is TGTGCCAGTCAAGACAGGGGATTCCCCTACGAGCAGTACTTC. Amino acid sequence: CASQDRGFPYEQYF. This rearrangement joins TRBV19 to TRBJ2-7; 8 bases fit TRBD1. The CDR3 extends over 14 amino acids. The trim removed 8 bases at V and 2 bases at J, leaving 8 bases unmatched. Germline V lookup: CDR1 LNHDA, CDR2 SQIVND (reference sequence).

The chain employs TRBV30 and TRBJ1-2, with TRBD1 matching over 7 bases. The CDR3 is 13 amino acids. The germline V gene encodes CDR1 GTSNPN and CDR2 SVGIG (reference sequence). V gave up 1 base and J gave up 2 bases; unmatched junction bases: 1. DNA of the CDR3: TGTGCCTGGAGTGCACAGGGGAACTATGGCTACACCTTC. Its protein product is CAWSAQGNYGYTF. Filled out from reference TRBV30 and TRBJ1-2, the complete variable domain reads SQTIHQWPATLVQPVGSPLSLECTVEGTSNPNLYWYRQAAGRGLQLLFYSVGIGQISSEVPQNLSASRPQDRQFILSSKKLLLSDSGFYLCAWSAQGNYGYTFGSGTRLTVV.

This clone was counted a few times. V and J are TRBV5-1 and TRBJ2-4, with a weak D call TRBD2 (6 bases). Trimming shortened V by 4 bases and J by 3 bases, and 17 bases separated the two germline ends. This CDR3 region has 16 residues. Per germline, CDR1 SGHRS and CDR2 YFSETQ. CDR3 sequence reads: CASSITGEGLKNIQYF. CDR3 nucleotide sequence: TGCGCCAGCAGCATAACCGGAGAGGGACTCAAAAACATTCAGTACTTC.

The CDR3 DNA sequence: TGCGCCAGCAGCCCGGACAGGGAAGAGACCCAGTACTTC. This gives the protein CASSPDREETQYF. The chain carries TRBV5-1 and TRBJ2-5; TRBD1 agrees at 8 bases. This CDR3 is built from 13 residues. J was trimmed by 3 bases and V by 4 bases; bases with no gene match: 2. The germline CDR1 and CDR2 sequences are SGHRS and YFSETQ. The whole variable domain, remainder taken from reference TRBV5-1 and TRBJ2-5, is KAGVTQTPRYLIKTRGQQVTLSCSPISGHRSVSWYQQTPGQGLQFLFEYFSETQRNKGNFPGRFSGRQFSNSRSEMNVSTLELGDSALYLCASSPDREETQYFGPGTRLLVL.

The rearrangement links TRBV7-2 to TRBJ2-3; no reliable D call. The CDR3 is 13 residues long. In germline, CDR1 is SGHTA, CDR2 FQGNSA. Trimming pared 0 bases from V and 6 bases from J, leaving 7 bases between. The CDR3 region is CASSLATTDTQYF. For the CDR3, the DNA is TGTGCCAGCAGCTTAGCTACAACCGATACGCAGTATTTT.

The gene calls are TRBV19 and TRBJ1-3, with D possibly TRBD1 on 5 matching bases. This CDR3 is built from 17 residues. Germline CDR1 reads LNHDA; CDR2 reads SQIVND (reference sequence). The V and J ends lost 3 bases and 0 bases respectively, with 15 bases between them. In DNA form, the CDR3 reads TGTGCCAGTAGTATCTTCCCGACAGTCCTCTCTGGAAACACCATATATTTT. The encoded protein is CASSIFPTVLSGNTIYF. Drawing the rest from reference TRBV19 and TRBJ1-3, the complete variable domain is DGGITQSPKYLFRKEGQNVTLSCEQNLNHDAMYWYRQDPGQGLRLIYYSQIVNDFQKGDIAEGYSVSREKKESFPLTVTSAQKNPTAFYLCASSIFPTVLSGNTIYFGEGSWLTVV.

This chain uses TRBV2 with TRBJ2-2, with 7 bases lining up with TRBD1. Trimming at V came to 7 bases and at J to 0 bases, leaving 2 bases not matched to a gene. This CDR3 is 14 amino acids long. CDR1 SNHLY and CDR2 FYNNEI come from the germline V gene. The CDR3 DNA follows: TGTGCCAGCACGACAGGGACGAACACCGGGGAGCTGTTTTTT. This codes for CASTTGTNTGELFF.